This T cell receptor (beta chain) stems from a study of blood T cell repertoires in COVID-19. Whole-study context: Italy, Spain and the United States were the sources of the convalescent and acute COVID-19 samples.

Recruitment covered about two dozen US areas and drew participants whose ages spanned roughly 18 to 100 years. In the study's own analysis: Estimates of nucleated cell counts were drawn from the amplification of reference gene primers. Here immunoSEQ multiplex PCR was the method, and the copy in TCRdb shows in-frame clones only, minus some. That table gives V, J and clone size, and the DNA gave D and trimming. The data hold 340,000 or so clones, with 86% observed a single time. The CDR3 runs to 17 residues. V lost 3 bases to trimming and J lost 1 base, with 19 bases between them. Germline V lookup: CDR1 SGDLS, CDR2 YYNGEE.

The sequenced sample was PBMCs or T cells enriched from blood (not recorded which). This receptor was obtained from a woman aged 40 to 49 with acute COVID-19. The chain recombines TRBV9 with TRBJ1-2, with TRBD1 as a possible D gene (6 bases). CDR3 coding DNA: TGTGCCAGCAGCGAAAACCCAGGACAGAGAAATAACTATGGCTACACCTTC. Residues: CASSENPGQRNNYGYTF.